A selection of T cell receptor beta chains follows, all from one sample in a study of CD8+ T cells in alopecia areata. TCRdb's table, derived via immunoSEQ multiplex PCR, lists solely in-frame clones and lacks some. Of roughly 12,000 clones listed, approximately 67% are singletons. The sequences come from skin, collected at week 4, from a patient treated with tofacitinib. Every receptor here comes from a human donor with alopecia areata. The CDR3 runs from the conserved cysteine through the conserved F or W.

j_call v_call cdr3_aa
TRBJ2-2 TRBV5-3 CARSTAGQGTGELFF
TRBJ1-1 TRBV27 CASKGVNTEAFF
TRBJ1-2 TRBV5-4 CASSQEGPSGYTF
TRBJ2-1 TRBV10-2 CASIRGGRFSNEQFF
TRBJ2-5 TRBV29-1 CSVGWGQGQETQYF
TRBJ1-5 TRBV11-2 CASSSLTGYRNQPQHF
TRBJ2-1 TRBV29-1 CSVEDIISGSSYNEQFF
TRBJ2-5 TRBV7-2 CASSLVGGYQETQYF
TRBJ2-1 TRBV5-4 CASSRPSGEEEQFF
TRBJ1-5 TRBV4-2 CASSLRIFTAVNQPQHF
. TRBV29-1 CSVVVWDEQYF
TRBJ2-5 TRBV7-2 CASSPVGAGAIQETQYF
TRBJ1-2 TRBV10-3 CAISDEGGEGYTF
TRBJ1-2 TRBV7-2 CASSLARAPRDGYTF
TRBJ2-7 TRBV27 CASSPETGWSYEQYF
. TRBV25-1 CASSGGYEQYF
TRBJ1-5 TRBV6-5 CASSVVRGNQPQHF
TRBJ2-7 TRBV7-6 CASSPGNHYEQYF
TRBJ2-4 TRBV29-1 CSVVAGALKNIQYF
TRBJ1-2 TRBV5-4 CASSLVTAIEF
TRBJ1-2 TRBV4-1 CASSQGGTLPSGYTF
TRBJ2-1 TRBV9 CASSYNLYNEQFF
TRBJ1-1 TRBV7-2 CASSLGYGSLGTEAFF
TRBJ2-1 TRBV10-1 CASSPGTAYNEQFF
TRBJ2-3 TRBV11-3 CASSLAGAPPGDTQYF
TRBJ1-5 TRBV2 CASGRWGSNQPQHF
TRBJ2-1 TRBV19 CASSAGGDYNEQFF
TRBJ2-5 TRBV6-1 CASSEPGQQETQYF
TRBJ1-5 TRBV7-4 CASSLVAGLVSNQPQHF
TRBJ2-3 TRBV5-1 CASSLGSGPTDTQYF
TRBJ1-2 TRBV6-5 CASSLRPTGPDYGYTF
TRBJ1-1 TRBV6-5 CASSYAGGGTEAFF
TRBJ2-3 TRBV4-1 CASSQTIAGGPRRTDTQYF
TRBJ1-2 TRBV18 CASSPPGTAPGYTF
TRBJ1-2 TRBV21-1 CASTHCRYGYTF
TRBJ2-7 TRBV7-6 CASSPREAGASYEQYF
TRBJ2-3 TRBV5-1 CASSLQVGNTDTQYF
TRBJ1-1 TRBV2 CASISDRTGNTEAFF
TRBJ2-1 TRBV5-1 CASSLPYNEQFF
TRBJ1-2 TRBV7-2 CASSRERDGYTF